The subject of this entry is one TCR beta chain. The junction departs from germline at one end; a sequencing error may be responsible. The data derive from a study of CD8 T cell repertoires and HIV-1 epitope variants. This table comes from immunoSEQ multiplex PCR, and its TCRdb copy is limited to in-frame clones, with some not included. This table holds over 90,000 clones, roughly four fifths found once. The CDR3 length is 12 residues. Germline-derived CDR1 and CDR2 are SNHLY and FYNNEI. The TCR sequence derives from a male donor with HIV. Sequencing used uncultured baseline CD8+ T cells from peripheral blood mononuclear cells (PBMCs). The chain has TRBV2 and TRBJ2-7; a possible D gene is TRBD1 (7 bases). The CDR3 reads CASGRTGESSLF. The CDR3 DNA is TGTGCCAGCGGGAGGACAGGCGAATCCTCCCTCTTC.